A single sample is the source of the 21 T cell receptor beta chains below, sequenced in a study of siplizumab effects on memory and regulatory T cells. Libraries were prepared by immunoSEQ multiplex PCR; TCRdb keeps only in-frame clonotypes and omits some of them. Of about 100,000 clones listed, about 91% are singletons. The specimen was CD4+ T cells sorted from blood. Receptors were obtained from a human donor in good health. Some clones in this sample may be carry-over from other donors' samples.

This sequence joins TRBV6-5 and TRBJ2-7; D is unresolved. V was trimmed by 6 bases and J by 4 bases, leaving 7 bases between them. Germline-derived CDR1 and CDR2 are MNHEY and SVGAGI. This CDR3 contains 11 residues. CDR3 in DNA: TGTGCCAGCAGATCCACTTACGAGCAGTACTTC. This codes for CASRSTYEQYF.

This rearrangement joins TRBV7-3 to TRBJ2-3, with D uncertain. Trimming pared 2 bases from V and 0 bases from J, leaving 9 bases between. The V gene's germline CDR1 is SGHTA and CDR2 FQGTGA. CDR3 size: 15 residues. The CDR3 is CASSLDGPSTDTQYF. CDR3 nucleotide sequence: TGTGCCAGCAGCTTAGACGGACCTAGCACAGATACGCAGTATTTT.

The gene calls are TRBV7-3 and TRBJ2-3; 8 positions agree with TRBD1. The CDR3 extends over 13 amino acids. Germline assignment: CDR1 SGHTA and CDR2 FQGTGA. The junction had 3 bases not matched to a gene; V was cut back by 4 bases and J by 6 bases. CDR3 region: CASSSNRGDTQYF. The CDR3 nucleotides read TGTGCCAGCAGCTCAAACAGGGGGGATACGCAGTATTTT.

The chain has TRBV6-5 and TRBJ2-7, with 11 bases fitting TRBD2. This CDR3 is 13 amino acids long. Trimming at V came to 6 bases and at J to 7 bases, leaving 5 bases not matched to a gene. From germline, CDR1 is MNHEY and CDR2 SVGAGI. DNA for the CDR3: TGTGCCAGCAGGATAGCGGGAGGGGAAGAGCAGTACTTC. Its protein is CASRIAGGEEQYF.

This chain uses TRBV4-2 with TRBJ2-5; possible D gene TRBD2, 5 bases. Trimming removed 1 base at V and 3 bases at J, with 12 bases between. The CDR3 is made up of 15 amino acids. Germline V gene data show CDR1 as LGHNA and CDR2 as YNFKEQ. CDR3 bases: TGTGCCAGCAGCCAAGGGGATCGGCGGGAAGAGACCCAGTACTTC. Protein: CASSQGDRREETQYF.

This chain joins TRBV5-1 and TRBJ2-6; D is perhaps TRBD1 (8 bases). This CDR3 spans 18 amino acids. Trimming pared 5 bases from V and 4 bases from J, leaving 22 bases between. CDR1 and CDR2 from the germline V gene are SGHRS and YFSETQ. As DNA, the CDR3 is TGCGCCAGCAGACCCGGGACAGGCGTCGGGAGGGGGGCCAACGTCCTGACTTTC. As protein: CASRPGTGVGRGANVLTF.

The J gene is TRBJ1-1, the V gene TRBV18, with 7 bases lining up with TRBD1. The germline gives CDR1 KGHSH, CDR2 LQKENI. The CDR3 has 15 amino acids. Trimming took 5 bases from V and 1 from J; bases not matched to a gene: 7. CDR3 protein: CASSIRQGKNTEAFF. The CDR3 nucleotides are TGTGCCAGCTCAATCAGACAGGGCAAGAACACTGAAGCTTTCTTT. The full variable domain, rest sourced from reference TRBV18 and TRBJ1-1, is NAGVMQNPRHLVRRRGQEARLRCSPMKGHSHVYWYRQLPEEGLKFMVYLQKENIIDESGMPKERFSAEFPKEGPSILRIQQVVRGDSAAYFCASSIRQGKNTEAFFGQGTRLTVV.

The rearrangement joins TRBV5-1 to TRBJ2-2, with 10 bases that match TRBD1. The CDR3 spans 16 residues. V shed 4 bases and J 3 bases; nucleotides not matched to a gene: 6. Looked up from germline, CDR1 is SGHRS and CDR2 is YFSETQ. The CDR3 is CASSGTGTGDTGELFF. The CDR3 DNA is TGCGCCAGCAGCGGAACCGGGACAGGGGACACCGGGGAGCTGTTTTTT.

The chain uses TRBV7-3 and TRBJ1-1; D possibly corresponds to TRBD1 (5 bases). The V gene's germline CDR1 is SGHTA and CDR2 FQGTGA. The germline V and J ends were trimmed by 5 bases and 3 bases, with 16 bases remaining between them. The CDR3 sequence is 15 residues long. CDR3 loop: CASSPGTIRDTEAFF. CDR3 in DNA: TGTGCCAGCAGCCCAGGGACCATTAGGGACACTGAAGCTTTCTTT.

The CDR3 sequence is CSARQGASGNTIYF. The CDR3 nucleotides are TGCAGCGCGAGACAGGGGGCGTCTGGAAACACCATATATTTT. J is TRBJ1-3 and V is TRBV29-1; 10 positions match TRBD1. Germline CDR1 reads SQVTM; CDR2 reads ANQGSEA. Unmatched junction bases numbered 4, after V lost 7 bases and J lost 1 base. The CDR3 covers 14 residues. Using reference TRBV29-1 and TRBJ1-3 for the parts outside the CDR3, the full variable domain is SAVISQKPSRDICQRGTSLTIQCQVDSQVTMMFWYRQQPGQSLTLIATANQGSEATYESGFVIDKFPISRPNLTFSTLTVSNMSPEDSSIYLCSARQGASGNTIYFGEGSWLTVV.

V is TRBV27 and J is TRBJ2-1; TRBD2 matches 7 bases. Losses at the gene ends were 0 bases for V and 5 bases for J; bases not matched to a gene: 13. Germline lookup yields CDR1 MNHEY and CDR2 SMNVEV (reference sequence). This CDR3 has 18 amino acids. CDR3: CASSLSRFAGDAHNEQFF. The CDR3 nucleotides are TGTGCCAGCAGTTTATCACGATTTGCGGGAGACGCACACAATGAGCAGTTCTTC.

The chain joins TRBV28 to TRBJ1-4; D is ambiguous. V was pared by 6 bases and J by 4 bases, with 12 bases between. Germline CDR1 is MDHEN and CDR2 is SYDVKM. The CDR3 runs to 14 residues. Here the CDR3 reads CASRSGSINEKLFF. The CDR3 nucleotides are TGTGCCAGCAGAAGTGGCTCCATTAATGAAAAACTGTTTTTT.

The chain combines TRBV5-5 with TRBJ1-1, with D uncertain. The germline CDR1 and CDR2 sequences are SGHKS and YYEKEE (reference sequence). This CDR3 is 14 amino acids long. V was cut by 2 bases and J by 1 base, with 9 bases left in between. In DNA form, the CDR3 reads TGTGCCAGCAGCTTCGGACGGCGGAACACTGAAGCTTTCTTT. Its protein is CASSFGRRNTEAFF.

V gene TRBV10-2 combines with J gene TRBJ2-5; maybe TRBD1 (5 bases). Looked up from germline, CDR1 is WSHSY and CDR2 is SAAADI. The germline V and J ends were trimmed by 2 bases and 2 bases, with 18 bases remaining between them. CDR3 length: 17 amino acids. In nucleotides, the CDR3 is TGCGCCAGCAGTGAGGCATATGACAGAAGTCTACAAGAGACCCAGTACTTC. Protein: CASSEAYDRSLQETQYF.

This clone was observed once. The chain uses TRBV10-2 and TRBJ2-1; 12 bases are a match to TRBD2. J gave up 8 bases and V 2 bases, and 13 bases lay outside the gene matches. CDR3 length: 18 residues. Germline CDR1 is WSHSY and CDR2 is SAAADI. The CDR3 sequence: CASSERLAGEGAFDEQFF. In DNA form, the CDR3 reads TGCGCCAGCAGTGAGAGACTAGCGGGAGAAGGGGCCTTCGATGAGCAGTTCTTC.

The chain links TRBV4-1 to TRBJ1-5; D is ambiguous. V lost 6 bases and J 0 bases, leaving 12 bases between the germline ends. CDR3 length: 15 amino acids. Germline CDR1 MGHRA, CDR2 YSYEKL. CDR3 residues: CASRQFQYSNQPQHF. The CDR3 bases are TGCGCCAGCAGGCAGTTCCAATATAGCAATCAGCCCCAGCATTTT.

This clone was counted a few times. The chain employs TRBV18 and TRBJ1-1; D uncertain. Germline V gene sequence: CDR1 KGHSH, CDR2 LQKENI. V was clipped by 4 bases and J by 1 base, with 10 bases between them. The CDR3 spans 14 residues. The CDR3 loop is CASSQDNRNTEAFF. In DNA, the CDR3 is TGTGCCAGCTCACAAGATAACAGGAACACTGAAGCTTTCTTT.

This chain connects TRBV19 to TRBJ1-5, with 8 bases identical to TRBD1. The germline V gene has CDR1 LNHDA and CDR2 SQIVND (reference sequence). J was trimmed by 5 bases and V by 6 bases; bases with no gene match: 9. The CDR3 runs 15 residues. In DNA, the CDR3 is TGTGCCAGTAGCCCCGACAGGGGCCGATATCAGCCCCAGCATTTT. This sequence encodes CASSPDRGRYQPQHF. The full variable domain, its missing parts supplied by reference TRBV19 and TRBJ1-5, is DGGITQSPKYLFRKEGQNVTLSCEQNLNHDAMYWYRQDPGQGLRLIYYSQIVNDFQKGDIAEGYSVSREKKESFPLTVTSAQKNPTAFYLCASSPDRGRYQPQHFGDGTRLSIL.

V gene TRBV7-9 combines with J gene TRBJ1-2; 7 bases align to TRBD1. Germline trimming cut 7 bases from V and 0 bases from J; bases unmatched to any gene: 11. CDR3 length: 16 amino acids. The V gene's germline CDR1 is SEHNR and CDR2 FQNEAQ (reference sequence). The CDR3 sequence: CASTTERGQTNYGYTF. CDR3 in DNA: TGTGCCAGCACCACTGAGAGGGGGCAAACTAACTATGGCTACACCTTC.

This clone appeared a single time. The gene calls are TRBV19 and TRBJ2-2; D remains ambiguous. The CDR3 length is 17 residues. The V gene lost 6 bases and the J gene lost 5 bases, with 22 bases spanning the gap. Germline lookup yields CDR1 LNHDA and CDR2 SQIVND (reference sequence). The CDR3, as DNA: TGTGCCAGTAGCCGGCCACAGAAGGCACTTGAAACCGGGGAGCTGTTTTTT. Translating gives CASSRPQKALETGELFF.

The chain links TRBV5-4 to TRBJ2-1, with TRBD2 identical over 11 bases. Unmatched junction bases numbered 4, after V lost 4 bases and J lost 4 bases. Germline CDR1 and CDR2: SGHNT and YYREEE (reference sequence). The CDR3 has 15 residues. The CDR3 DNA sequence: TGTGCCAGCAGCAGTAGCGGGAGGGCGTACAATGAGCAGTTCTTC. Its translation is CASSSSGRAYNEQFF.